This note documents a single T cell receptor (beta chain) sequence. The table came from immunoSEQ multiplex PCR; TCRdb's copy has only in-frame clones and leaves some out. The sample consists of approximately 330,000 clones, roughly 90% of them appearing once. The sample belongs to a study of blood T cell repertoires in COVID-19. As for the study in general: Sites across the United States, Italy and Spain contributed samples from acute and convalescent COVID-19.

V was shortened by 6 bases and J by 1 base, with 15 bases between the two germline ends. This CDR3 is 15 amino acids long. Germline-derived CDR1 and CDR2 are MDHEN and SYDVKM. The sequence was obtained from a woman aged 50 to 60 with active or convalescent COVID-19. This chain joins TRBV28 and TRBJ1-2, with D hard to call. The sample was peripheral blood. This chain's CDR3 is CASSSPGRLNYGYTF. The CDR3 nucleotides read TGTGCCAGCAGCTCCCCTGGGCGCCTTAACTATGGCTACACCTTC.